This TCR beta chain stems from a study of cytomegalovirus exposure and HLA in healthy donors. V lost 4 bases and J 8 bases, leaving 8 bases between the germline ends. The CDR3 has 12 amino acids. Germline assignment: CDR1 MDHEN and CDR2 SYDVKM. Healthy bone marrow donors made up the donor group. 13 Jbeta primers and 60 Vbeta primers were used for the PCR. Per the original data handling: Unique TCR beta chains totaled some 80 million in a later count, with approximately 11 million of them shared. TCRdb's copy holds only in-frame clones and misses some; the assay was immunoSEQ multiplex PCR. From that table come the V and J calls and clone size; the DNA was used to work out D and trimming. The sample lists around 130,000 clones, 65% to 85% occurring once.

This TCR was sampled from a man in his fifties in good health and CMV-seronegative. This chain uses TRBV28 with TRBJ1-4, with a tentative D call TRBD1 (5 bases). Specimen: PBMCs. CDR3 DNA: TGTGCCAGCAGTTCTGGGGGGGAAAAACTGTTTTTT. Its protein product is CASSSGGEKLFF.